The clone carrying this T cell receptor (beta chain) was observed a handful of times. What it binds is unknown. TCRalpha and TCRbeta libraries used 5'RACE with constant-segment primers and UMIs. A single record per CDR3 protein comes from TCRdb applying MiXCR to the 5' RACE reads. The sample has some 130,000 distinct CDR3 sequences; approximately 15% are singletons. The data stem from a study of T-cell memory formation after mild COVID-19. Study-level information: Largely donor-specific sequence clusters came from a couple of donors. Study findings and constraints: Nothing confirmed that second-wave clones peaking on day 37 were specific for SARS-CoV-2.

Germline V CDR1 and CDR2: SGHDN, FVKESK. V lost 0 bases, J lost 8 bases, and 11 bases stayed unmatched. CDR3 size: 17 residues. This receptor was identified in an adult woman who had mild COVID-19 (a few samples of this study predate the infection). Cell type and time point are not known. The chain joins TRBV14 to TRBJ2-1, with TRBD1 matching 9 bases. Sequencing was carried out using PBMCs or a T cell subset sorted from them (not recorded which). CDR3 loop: CASSQDRDRAVWDEQFF. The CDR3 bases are TGTGCCAGCAGCCAAGATCGGGACAGGGCAGTTTGGGATGAGCAGTTCTTC.